This T cell receptor beta chain originates from a study of T cell repertoires in enteric fever (dated by TCRdb to the late 2010s). Context from the whole study: Working with volunteers who had been experimentally challenged with Salmonella Typhi or Paratyphi A, the study rebuilt the Salmonella-specific repertoire of their circulating effector CD4+ T cells. Circulating effector CD4+ T cells responding to Salmonella infection were identified by mass cytometry. Tetramers loaded with CdtB(105-125) peptide variants (SP110Y, ST110H) were used to stain T cells, including ex vivo. Live fluorescence barcoding was joined in the study by mass cytometry, by T cell receptor sequencing and by unbiased single-cell cloning. Beyond this particular receptor, the publication reports: Expanded clonotypes included cross-reactive responses against distantly related Salmonella serovars and clones recognizing antigens unique to S. Typhi or S. Paratyphi A. Single amino acid differences in the immunodominant proteins CdtB and PhoN appeared to drive the accumulation of T cells that did not cross-react between serovars. The study pinpointed HlyE and CdtB as immunodominant T cell antigens specific to S. Typhi and S. Paratyphi A.

The sample was run on an Illumina MiSeq. TCRdb cleaned the public reads at Q25 with fastp, built clones with MiXCR and kept in-frame beta chains. Rows are unified per CDR3 protein, each entry keeping the most common DNA and genes. This sample lists 1,300 to 1,500 distinct CDR3 sequences; 35% were detected once. Roughly 19% of the sample rests with the top ten. This clonotype is large (0.1 to 1%) in its sample. Its antigen remains unidentified. The input lacks base qualities; no much larger clone sits a single base away. Trimming leaves V shorter by 4 bases and J shorter by 5 bases, with the junction holding 12 bases beyond the gene matches. For CDR1 and CDR2, the germline V gene (reference sequence) lists SEHNR and FQNEAQ. The CDR3 starts with the cysteine, ends with the phenylalanine, and has 17 residues. Just CDR3 DNA is preserved here, 51 bases in frame from base 1.

The TCR comes from a human donor with Salmonella enteric fever, either typhoid or paratyphoid (not recorded which). The source material was CCR7- CD38- CD4+ T cells from PBMCs. The sequence links TRBV7-9 to TRBJ2-1, and 9 junctional nucleotides match TRBD2. For the CDR3, the sequence is CASSYGTSRGRDNEQFF. The DNA sequence reads TGTGCCAGCAGCTACGGGACTAGCCGGGGTAGAGACAATGAGCAGTTCTTC.